The clone carrying this T cell receptor (beta chain) was seen many times. Antigen unknown. The data derive from a study of blood T cells in healthy people across ages. The study, taken as a whole, reports: What prevented conclusive comparison of naive and antigen-experienced cells was that PBMCs were unsorted.

The V end lost 5 bases, the J end lost 4 bases, and 18 bases lay between the germline ends. The CDR3 is 14 amino acids. Germline CDR1 SQVTM, CDR2 ANQGSEA. Sample-barcoded 5' priming and a J-beta primer mix drove a second PCR of roughly 6 to 12 cycles. Carrying 12 random nucleotides, a template-switch adaptor labeled each individual cDNA molecule. A single record per CDR3 protein comes from TCRdb applying MiXCR to the 5' RACE reads. The repertoire holds 1.5 million to 2 million distinct CDR3 sequences, about 35% seen once, with roughly 12% in the top ten. The V and J genes are TRBV29-1 and TRBJ2-7; either TRBD1 or TRBD2 may fit D (5 bases each). Sequenced sample: blood. This TCR was sampled from a woman aged 25-40 years in good health. The DNA for the CDR3 is TGCAGCGTTTCCCGGGACGTTTCGTTTTACGAGCAGTACTTC. It specifies CSVSRDVSFYEQYF.